A selection of T cell receptor beta chains follows, all from one sample in a study of T cell responses to AZD1222 COVID-19 vaccine. Using immunoSEQ multiplex PCR, the repertoire was profiled, and TCRdb retains in-frame clones only, with some absent. The sample contains roughly 120,000 clones, around 85% of which appear only once. The sample was peripheral blood, taken on day 0 of MenACWY control vaccination. The receptors shown here come from an adult in good health. CDR3s include the opening cysteine and the closing phenylalanine or tryptophan. D genes are given only for firm matches. Rows may omit the clone size; those that give it use once, few, many or a size class.

.	TRBV28	TRBJ2-7	.	CASSLSGWSEVYEQYF	TGTGCCAGCAGTTTAAGTGGTTGGTCAGAAGTCTACGAGCAGTACTTC
few	TRBV7-2	TRBJ1-5	.	CASSLQALQPQHF	TGTGCCAGCAGCTTACAGGCGCTGCAGCCCCAGCATTTT
few	TRBV3-1/TRBV3-2	TRBJ2-2	.	CASSQQGGHLTGELFF	TGTGCCAGCAGCCAACAGGGCGGGCATCTTACCGGGGAGCTGTTTTTT
.	TRBV7-2	TRBJ2-1	TRBD2	CASSLKRGVYNEQFF	TGTGCCAGCAGCTTAAAGCGGGGGGTTTACAATGAGCAGTTCTTC
.	TRBV6-4	TRBJ2-2	.	CASAPSQDGVLFF	TGTGCCAGCGCACCAAGTCAGGACGGGGTGCTGTTTTTT
.	TRBV3-1/TRBV3-2	TRBJ1-6	.	CASSLFGENSPLHF	TGTGCCAGCAGCCTTTTCGGAGAGAATTCACCCCTCCACTTT
.	TRBV2	TRBJ1-2	.	CASSEETTGAYGYTF	TGTGCCAGCAGTGAAGAAACTACAGGAGCCTATGGCTACACCTTC
.	TRBV28	TRBJ2-5	TRBD2	CASGGVVETQYF	TGTGCCAGCGGGGGGGTTGTAGAGACCCAGTACTTC
.	TRBV5-4	TRBJ2-1	.	CASLPRKGSYNEQFF	TGTGCCAGCCTCCCTAGGAAGGGCTCCTACAATGAGCAGTTCTTC
few	TRBV11-2	TRBJ1-1	TRBD1	CASSLRQGYMNTEAFF	TGTGCCAGCAGCTTGAGACAGGGCTACATGAACACTGAAGCTTTCTTT
.	TRBV10-2	TRBJ1-3	TRBD1	CASHRGQYGNTIYF	TGCGCCAGCCACAGGGGGCAATATGGAAACACCATATATTTT
.	TRBV7-9	TRBJ1-3	.	CASSSQGNTIYF	TGTGCCAGCAGCTCCCAAGGAAACACCATATATTTT
.	TRBV7-3	TRBJ2-1	.	CASSLTQYNEQFF	TGTGCCAGCAGCCTGACTCAGTACAATGAGCAGTTCTTC
few	TRBV2	TRBJ1-6	.	CASSGSFPQNSPLHF	TGTGCCAGCAGTGGATCGTTTCCACAAAATTCACCCCTCCACTTT
.	TRBV9	TRBJ1-6	TRBD1	CASSARGQGGSPLHF	TGTGCCAGCAGCGCCCGCGGACAGGGCGGCTCACCCCTCCACTTT
once	TRBV7-3	TRBJ2-1	TRBD2	CASSRMAGGRREQFF	TGTGCCAGCAGCCGGATGGCGGGGGGGCGGAGGGAGCAGTTCTTC
.	TRBV28	TRBJ2-6	.	CASSPTGKTGANVLTF	TGTGCCAGCAGCCCCACAGGGAAAACTGGGGCCAACGTCCTGACTTTC
once	TRBV30	TRBJ1-5	.	CAWSRQDGPQHF	TGTGCCTGGAGTAGACAGGACGGTCCCCAGCATTTT
once	TRBV6-5	TRBJ1-2	TRBD1	CASSYKTGHYGYTF	TGTGCCAGCAGTTACAAGACAGGGCACTATGGCTACACCTTC
.	TRBV18	TRBJ2-7	TRBD1	CASSPGTASSYEQYF	TGTGCCAGCTCACCGGGGACAGCGAGCTCCTACGAGCAGTACTTC
.	TRBV7-6	TRBJ1-6	TRBD1	CASSLAGQGVGNSPLHF	TGTGCCAGCAGCTTAGCCGGACAGGGTGTTGGGAATTCACCCCTCCACTTT
.	TRBV7-2	TRBJ1-2	TRBD1	CASSSQGANYGYTF	TGTGCCAGCAGCTCTCAGGGGGCTAACTATGGCTACACCTTC
.	TRBV6-6	TRBJ1-1	.	CASSSRGGNTEAFF	TGTGCCAGCAGCTCCCGGGGGGGGAACACTGAAGCTTTCTTT
.	TRBV7-8	TRBJ2-5	TRBD1	CASSDRGTETQYF	TGTGCCAGCAGCGACAGGGGAACAGAGACCCAGTACTTC
.	TRBV5-6	TRBJ2-3	.	CASSWTHTDTQYF	TGTGCCAGCAGCTGGACCCACACAGATACGCAGTATTTT
.	TRBV10-2	TRBJ1-1	.	CASSRTRNTEAFF	TGCGCCAGCAGTAGGACGAGGAACACTGAAGCTTTCTTT
.	TRBV5-6	TRBJ1-6	TRBD1	CASSSGDRRNSPLHF	TGTGCCAGCAGCAGCGGGGACAGACGTAATTCACCCCTCCACTTT
.	TRBV15	TRBJ1-4	.	CATSRDRGRENEKLFF	TGTGCCACCAGCAGAGATCGGGGCAGGGAGAATGAAAAACTGTTTTTT
.	TRBV19	TRBJ1-1	.	CASRPLEKPSNTEAFF	TGTGCCAGTAGACCATTAGAAAAGCCCTCGAACACTGAAGCTTTCTTT
.	TRBV29-1	TRBJ1-1	.	CSVKTGYPGTEAFF	TGCAGCGTCAAGACGGGGTATCCGGGGACTGAAGCTTTCTTT
.	TRBV6-2/TRBV6-3	TRBJ2-3	.	CASSYSSESSTDTQYF	TGTGCCAGCAGTTACTCTTCAGAGTCTAGCACAGATACGCAGTATTTT
.	TRBV7-3	TRBJ2-1	TRBD2	CASSLKGSGGPSSYNEQFF	TGTGCCAGCAGCTTAAAGGGGAGCGGGGGCCCTAGCTCCTACAATGAGCAGTTCTTC
.	TRBV29-1	TRBJ1-1	TRBD1	CSAWDRNTEAFF	TGCAGCGCCTGGGACAGGAACACTGAAGCTTTCTTT
once	TRBV25-1	TRBJ2-7	TRBD1	CASSARGKRGRYEQYF	TGTGCCAGCAGTGCAAGGGGGAAAAGGGGGCGGTACGAGCAGTACTTC
.	TRBV18	TRBJ1-5	.	CASSPGRNQPQHF	TGTGCCAGCTCACCAGGCCGGAATCAGCCCCAGCATTTT
once	TRBV5-5	TRBJ1-4	.	CASSLMQGSEKLFF	TGTGCCAGCAGCTTGATGCAGGGAAGCGAAAAACTGTTTTTT
.	TRBV6-6	TRBJ1-5	.	CASSRDGSNQPQHF	TGTGCCAGCAGCCGTGACGGGAGCAATCAGCCCCAGCATTTT
.	TRBV4-3	TRBJ1-3	TRBD1	CASSQGPRGPGNTIYF	TGCGCCAGCAGCCAAGGCCCCAGGGGGCCTGGAAACACCATATATTTT
.	TRBV3-1/TRBV3-2	TRBJ2-2	TRBD2	CASSQWGSGGFANTGELFF	TGTGCCAGCAGCCAATGGGGAAGCGGGGGGTTCGCGAACACCGGGGAGCTGTTTTTT
.	TRBV3-1/TRBV3-2	TRBJ1-5	.	CASSQGPNQPQHF	TGTGCCAGCAGCCAGGGCCCAAATCAGCCCCAGCATTTT
once	TRBV5-1	TRBJ1-5	TRBD1	CASSLGQGVNQPQHF	TGCGCCAGCAGCTTAGGACAGGGTGTTAATCAGCCCCAGCATTTT
.	TRBV18	TRBJ2-2	.	CASSPPGGELFF	TGTGCCAGCTCACCACCTGGCGGGGAGCTGTTTTTT
.	TRBV19	TRBJ2-7	.	CASSIYTGRSYEQYF	TGTGCCAGTAGTATATATACAGGGAGGTCCTACGAGCAGTACTTC
.	TRBV28	TRBJ1-1	.	CASVLRTDYQNTEAFF	TGTGCCAGCGTCCTTCGAACCGATTATCAAAACACTGAAGCTTTCTTT
.	TRBV7-3	TRBJ1-6	TRBD1	CASRLTGGGDSPLHF	TGTGCCAGCAGGCTAACAGGGGGCGGTGATTCACCCCTCCACTTT
.	TRBV23-1	TRBJ2-3	TRBD2	CASSQSAPPIRTSGGDGTDTQYF	TGCGCCAGCAGTCAATCTGCACCCCCGATTAGGACTAGCGGGGGCGATGGTACAGATACGCAGTATTTT
.	TRBV5-4	TRBJ1-3	.	CASSPQGEDTIYF	TGTGCCAGCAGCCCACAGGGTGAAGACACCATATATTTT
once	TRBV13	TRBJ2-7	TRBD2	CASSRGLAGGFMAYEQYF	TGTGCCAGCAGCCGGGGACTAGCGGGGGGCTTTATGGCCTACGAGCAGTACTTC
.	TRBV5-1	TRBJ2-2	.	CASRFNTGELFF	TGCGCCAGCCGTTTTAACACCGGGGAGCTGTTTTTT
.	TRBV24-1	TRBJ2-5	TRBD2	CATSKGGGAKETQYF	TGTGCCACCAGTAAAGGCGGGGGGGCTAAAGAGACCCAGTACTTC
.	TRBV6-1	TRBJ2-7	TRBD2	CASSDRRGGIPYEQYF	TGTGCCAGCAGTGATAGGCGGGGGGGAATCCCTTACGAGCAGTACTTC
.	TRBV19	TRBJ1-3	.	CASSIPGVGNTIYF	TGTGCCAGTAGTATCCCCGGGGTCGGAAACACCATATATTTT
.	TRBV18	TRBJ1-2	.	CASSPLGDGYTF	TGTGCCAGCTCACCACTTGGGGACGGCTACACCTTC